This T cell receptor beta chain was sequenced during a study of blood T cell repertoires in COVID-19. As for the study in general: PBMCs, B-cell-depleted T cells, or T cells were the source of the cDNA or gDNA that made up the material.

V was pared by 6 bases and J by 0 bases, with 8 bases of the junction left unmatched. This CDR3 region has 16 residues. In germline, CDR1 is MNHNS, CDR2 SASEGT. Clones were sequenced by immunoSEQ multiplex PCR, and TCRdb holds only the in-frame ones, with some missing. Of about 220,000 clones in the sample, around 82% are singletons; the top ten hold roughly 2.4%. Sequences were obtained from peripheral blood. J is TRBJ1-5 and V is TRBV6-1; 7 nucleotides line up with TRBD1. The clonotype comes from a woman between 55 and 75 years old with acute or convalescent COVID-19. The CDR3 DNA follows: TGTGCCAGCAGGGAATACTACAGGGGTAGCAATCAGCCCCAGCATTTT. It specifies CASREYYRGSNQPQHF.